There are a few counts of the clone carrying this T cell receptor (beta chain). The entry originates in a study of blood T cell repertoires in COVID-19. Study overall: The samples span acute and convalescent COVID-19 from the United States, Italy and Spain.

Assay: immunoSEQ multiplex PCR; the TCRdb copy retains only in-frame clones and omits some. Here the sample spans about 70,000 clones, about 76% being singletons. V was cut by 1 base and J by 4 bases, with 7 bases left in between. In germline, CDR1 is LGHDT, CDR2 YNNKEL (reference sequence). The CDR3 covers 13 residues. Sequencing input: peripheral blood. The sequence came from a woman aged 80 or over with active or convalescent COVID-19. The chain links TRBV3-1 (or the pseudogene TRBV3-2) to TRBJ1-2, with D possibly TRBD1 on 5 matching bases. The CDR3 sequence: CASSQARGYGYTF. CDR3 DNA: TGTGCCAGCAGCCAAGCAAGGGGCTATGGCTACACCTTC.